This TCR beta chain was identified during a study of CD8 T cells in ankylosing spondylitis. The length of the CDR3 is 13 residues. V lost 5 bases and J 2 bases, leaving 10 bases between the germline ends. Germline V gene sequence: CDR1 DFQATT, CDR2 SNEGSKA (reference sequence). The table lists this clonotype with many counts. What it recognizes is unknown. General study points: A number of the motif variants had already been described in reactive arthritis synovial fluid and blood. Ankylosing spondylitis blood appeared to carry a characteristic TCR beta motif of fewer than 10 highly homologous variants.

Quantitative barcoded 5'-RACE was used to prepare TCR beta libraries. TCRdb called the 5' RACE reads again in MiXCR, with one record for every CDR3 protein. The repertoire has 350,000 or so distinct CDR3 sequences, 11% of them found once; the top ten carry about 10%. The rearrangement links TRBV20-1 to TRBJ2-1; D is ambiguous. Sequencing was carried out using blood, either unsorted or a sorted T cell fraction (not recorded which). This clonotype was sampled from a female donor with ankylosing spondylitis or in good health (not recorded which). The CDR3 bases are TGCAGTGCTCGAACGAGAGCCTACAATGAGCAGTTCTTC. Its protein product is CSARTRAYNEQFF.